This T cell receptor beta chain was sequenced for a study of blood T cells in healthy people across ages (dated by TCRdb to between 2015 and 2016). Background on the whole study: In model experiments, roughly one uniquely barcoded TCR beta cDNA molecule per two T cells was captured by template switching. Using deep sequencing normalized with unique cDNA molecular identifiers, the study measured how TCR beta repertoire diversity changes with age. The donors were split into four age groups: young (average around 15 years), middle-aged (around 37), aged (approximately 60) and long-lived (over 75). To avoid experimental bias, donors of different ages were distributed randomly across sequencing lanes. Using the same blood draw, the study looked at two additional independent replicas of 1 million unique cDNA reads for two donors, one aged 18 to 30 and the other aged 80 or older.

Systemically healthy Caucasian individuals from Russia, some 36 in total and aged about 6 to 90 years, were included as donors. Each donor gave around 9 milliliters of peripheral blood, collected into EDTA-treated Vacutainer tubes. Ficoll-Paque density-gradient centrifugation was used to isolate PBMCs, with at least 7 million per sample. Total RNA was extracted from PBMCs with Trizol reagent, with at least 6 micrograms obtained per sample. For every donor, an aliquot of PBMCs went through flow cytometry to measure the percentages of naive CD45RAhigh/CD27high T cells. Paper-wide results and their limitations: Observed TCR beta diversity correlated strongly with the percentage of naive T cells measured by flow cytometry. Donor CMV infection status was unknown, potentially confounding age-related changes in expanded clonotypes. Compared with the aged group, the long-lived group had more naive CD4+ T cells, fewer expanded clones and increased TCR diversity, suggesting age selection. Since profiling was done on bulk unsorted PBMCs, naive and antigen-experienced compartments could not be conclusively compared. Estimates of total diversity based on one million sequenced T cells were considered lower bounds and underestimates. Observed TCR beta diversity per million T cells fell roughly linearly with age, and a significant reduction was already apparent by age around 40.

The CDR3 goes from the cysteine to the phenylalanine over 13 residues. Of all the DNA, just the CDR3 is kept, 39 bases in frame from base 1. CDR1 is given as SGHTA and CDR2 as FQGNSA, both from the germline V gene. This clonotype turned up a few times. Its antigen has not been determined. Base-call qualities are not available, and no considerably larger clone is one nucleotide away. The method was 5' RACE. Instrument used: Illumina HiSeq 2500. A second roughly 6 to 11 cycle PCR used a sample-barcoded 5' primer and a J-beta primer mix. A template-switch 5' adaptor carrying 12 random nucleotides introduced a unique molecular identifier onto each TCR beta cDNA molecule. At least 2.5 million CDR3-containing paired-end reads were obtained from each sample. First-strand cDNA synthesis was performed from all RNA using the Mint cDNA synthesis kit, with priming by a TRBC-specific oligonucleotide. Following uracil-DNA glycosylase treatment, a first 18-cycle PCR with universal primers M1SS and BC2_uni_R was performed on all cDNA. From the authors' description of their analysis: For normalization, 1 million high-quality reads were randomly selected from each sample, with every read carrying a distinct molecular identifier. Reads sharing molecular identifiers were discarded rather than binned into consensus sequences. MiTCR, set to a Q25 quality threshold and the strictest error-elimination algorithm, was used for CDR3 identification, clonotype clustering and error correction. A nonparametric unseen species model with Euler transformation was used to estimate lower-bound total TCR beta diversity. TCRdb applied fastp at Q25 and MiXCR to the public reads, then kept only in-frame beta chains. Under each unique CDR3 protein, matching rows form one entry showing the most common genes and DNA. These V and J calls derive from TCRdb rather than the authors' analysis. Across this sample there are some 370,000 distinct CDR3 sequences, with over 45% seen only once. The ten top clones hold 51% of the sample.

The chain couples TRBV7-2 to TRBJ2-7, with the D gene uncertain. TRBJ2-5 explains the end of the DNA better; the J call may be wrong. The origin of this receptor is a man aged 55 to 70 in good health. The sequencing input was blood. This receptor carries the CDR3 CASSLGWQETQYF. The bases read TGTGCCAGCAGCTTAGGCTGGCAAGAGACCCAGTACTTC.